These 30 T cell receptor beta chains came from one sample sequenced in a study of blood T cell repertoires in COVID-19. Profiling relied on immunoSEQ multiplex PCR, and the TCRdb table lists in-frame clones only, not all of them. The sample holds 110,000 or so clones, roughly 81% seen once. Sample: peripheral blood. These receptors were collected from a man aged 35 to 55 with acute or convalescent COVID-19.

The chain is built from TRBV7-2 and TRBJ2-1; 9 positions match TRBD2. The CDR3 sequence is 15 residues long. Germline V gene sequence: CDR1 SGHTA, CDR2 FQGNSA. V trimming: 6 bases; J trimming: 0 bases; junction bases outside the gene matches: 3. CDR3 sequence: CASRAGGSSYNEQFF. The CDR3 nucleotides read TGTGCCAGCAGAGCGGGGGGTAGCTCCTACAATGAGCAGTTCTTC.

The chain employs TRBV7-9 and TRBJ1-1; D is perhaps TRBD1 (6 bases). The germline V gene encodes CDR1 SEHNR and CDR2 FQNEAQ (reference sequence). CDR3 size: 13 residues. V was cut by 7 bases and J by 4 bases, with 13 bases left in between. The CDR3 spells CASNKQGFTEAFF. The CDR3 bases are TGTGCCAGCAACAAACAGGGTTTCACTGAAGCTTTCTTT.

This chain joins TRBV25-1 and TRBJ1-3; D gene unclear. This CDR3 comprises 18 residues. The V gene's germline CDR1 is MGHDK and CDR2 SYGVNS. The V and J ends lost 7 bases and 3 bases respectively, with 25 bases between them. The CDR3: CASTERTHKRVSGNTIYF. CDR3 nucleotides: TGTGCCAGCACCGAACGAACCCATAAACGGGTCAGTGGAAACACCATATATTTT.

This chain links TRBV2 with TRBJ2-3; D remains ambiguous. CDR3 size: 14 residues. The germline V gene has CDR1 SNHLY and CDR2 FYNNEI. The V end lost 3 bases, the J end lost 0 bases, and 7 bases lay between the germline ends. This CDR3 reads CASSESRSTDTQYF. For the CDR3, the DNA is TGTGCCAGCAGTGAGTCGCGGAGCACAGATACGCAGTATTTT.

The chain combines TRBV7-9 with TRBJ2-3; 9 nucleotides align to TRBD1. CDR3 length equals 14 residues. From germline, CDR1 is SEHNR and CDR2 FQNEAQ (reference sequence). The V and J ends lost 7 bases and 6 bases, in that order; junction bases with no gene match: 8. In DNA form, the CDR3 reads TGTGCCAGCAACACAGGGGGCTGGGTGGATACGCAGTATTTT. This encodes CASNTGGWVDTQYF.

The V gene is TRBV30, the J gene TRBJ2-3, with 9 bases that match TRBD2. The CDR3 length is 16 residues. V shed 3 bases, J shed 2 bases, and the junction held 9 bases outside the gene matches. Looked up from germline, CDR1 is GTSNPN and CDR2 is SVGIG (reference sequence). CDR3: CAWSALVAGDTDTQYF. Written as DNA, the CDR3 is TGTGCCTGGAGCGCACTGGTAGCGGGGGACACAGATACGCAGTATTTT.

This chain links TRBV6-1 with TRBJ2-1, with D perhaps matching TRBD2 (5 bases). Germline CDR1 MNHNS, CDR2 SASEGT. V gave up 3 bases and J gave up 4 bases, with 16 bases separating them. The CDR3 covers 16 residues. CDR3 sequence (DNA): TGTGCCAGCAGTGATGCCGGTCGGGGTATATACAATGAGCAGTTCTTC. It specifies CASSDAGRGIYNEQFF.

V is TRBV10-3 and J is TRBJ1-1; no clear D. The CDR3 loop spans 13 amino acids. Looked up from germline, CDR1 is ENHRY and CDR2 is SYGVKD. The V and J ends lost 5 bases and 0 bases respectively, with 7 bases between them. CDR3 protein: CAISKSLNTEAFF. The CDR3 DNA sequence: TGTGCCATCAGTAAATCCTTGAACACTGAAGCTTTCTTT.

This clone was observed a handful of times. The chain recombines TRBV5-1 with TRBJ2-2; 7 bases line up with TRBD2. The V segment lost 3 bases and the J segment 0 bases; nucleotides outside the gene matches: 14. In germline, CDR1 is SGHRS, CDR2 YFSETQ. The CDR3 length is 19 residues. The CDR3 here is CASSSPRREGPSNTGELFF. Written as DNA, the CDR3 is TGCGCCAGCAGCTCACCTCGTAGGGAGGGGCCTTCGAACACCGGGGAGCTGTTTTTT.

In its sample, this clone was seen once. V is TRBV7-9 and J is TRBJ1-6; tentative D call: TRBD1 (5 bases). The length of the CDR3 is 14 residues. The V and J ends lost 1 base and 5 bases respectively, with 6 bases between them. Germline CDR1 reads SEHNR; CDR2 reads FQNEAQ (reference sequence). The CDR3 sequence: CASSLDRNNSPLHF. The CDR3 region has the DNA TGTGCCAGCAGCTTAGACAGGAATAATTCACCCCTCCACTTT.

CDR3 residues: CASSMTGVEQYF. The CDR3 DNA reads TGTGCCAGCAGCATGACAGGGGTCGAGCAGTACTTC. The rearrangement uses TRBV14 and TRBJ2-7; 8 bases line up with TRBD1. Germline loops: CDR1 SGHDN, CDR2 FVKESK. Trimming at V came to 5 bases and at J to 6 bases, leaving 3 bases not matched to a gene. The CDR3 runs to 12 residues.

This sequence joins TRBV5-4 and TRBJ2-6; D is unresolved. From germline, CDR1 is SGHNT and CDR2 YYREEE (reference sequence). This CDR3 contains 15 residues. Trimming stripped 4 bases from V and 1 base from J, with 9 bases between. CDR3 sequence: CASSHPTSGANVLTF. The CDR3 DNA reads TGTGCCAGCAGCCATCCTACTTCTGGGGCCAACGTCCTGACTTTC.

V and J are TRBV5-6 and TRBJ2-5; D is uncertain. CDR3 size: 15 residues. V was pared by 2 bases and J by 5 bases, with 16 bases between. Germline loops: CDR1 SGHDT, CDR2 YYEEEE. The CDR3 nucleotides read TGTGCCAGCAGCTTAGGTGTGCGGATGGCGGAGACCCAGTACTTC. Amino acids: CASSLGVRMAETQYF.

The chain combines TRBV14 with TRBJ2-1; a possible D gene is TRBD2 (7 bases). Trimming cost V 1 base and J 4 bases, with 14 bases left between them. The CDR3 extends over 16 amino acids. Germline assignment: CDR1 SGHDN and CDR2 FVKESK. The CDR3 sequence is CASSQVAGDKYNEQFF. The CDR3 DNA reads as TGTGCCAGCAGCCAAGTGGCGGGGGACAAATACAATGAGCAGTTCTTC.

The chain joins TRBV19 to TRBJ1-1; unclear D gene. This CDR3 contains 14 residues. Trimming took 6 bases from V and 1 from J, leaving 12 bases between them. Germline CDR1 is LNHDA and CDR2 is SQIVND (reference sequence). CDR3 bases: TGTGCCAGTAGGTTTGATGCAGAGAACACTGAAGCTTTCTTT. Protein product: CASRFDAENTEAFF.

The chain joins TRBV19 to TRBJ2-2, with D unresolved. The CDR3 has 14 residues. Trimming pared 10 bases from V and 3 bases from J, leaving 15 bases between. CDR1 and CDR2 (germline): LNHDA, SQIVND (reference sequence). CDR3 sequence reads: CATTLLGDTGELFF. The CDR3 DNA follows: TGTGCCACCACCCTTTTGGGCGACACCGGGGAGCTGTTTTTT.

This sequence joins TRBV3-1 (or the pseudogene TRBV3-2) and TRBJ2-6; a weak D match, TRBD2 (5 bases). The CDR3 covers 16 residues. Trimming left V 2 bases short and J 1 base short, with 9 bases between. Germline loops: CDR1 LGHDT, CDR2 YNNKEL (reference sequence). The CDR3 coding sequence is TGTGCCAGCAGCCAACTACGGGGTTCTGGGGCCAACGTCCTGACTTTC. This codes for CASSQLRGSGANVLTF.

The V gene is TRBV19, the J gene TRBJ2-1; 9 positions agree with TRBD1. CDR3 size: 19 residues. From germline, CDR1 is LNHDA and CDR2 SQIVND (reference sequence). J gave up 0 bases and V 5 bases, and 14 bases lay outside the gene matches. For the CDR3, the DNA is TGTGCCAGTAGTGAAGGACCGGGACAGGGAAGGGGCTCCTACAATGAGCAGTTCTTC. It yields the protein CASSEGPGQGRGSYNEQFF.

This chain connects TRBV2 to TRBJ1-2; D is perhaps TRBD1 (6 bases). The germline V and J ends were trimmed by 6 bases and 0 bases, with 14 bases remaining between them. The CDR3 is 15 residues long. Germline V lookup: CDR1 SNHLY, CDR2 FYNNEI. The CDR3 coding sequence is TGTGCCAGCAGACCCAGGACAGAACCTAACTATGGCTACACCTTC. This codes for CASRPRTEPNYGYTF.

The chain recombines TRBV4-1 with TRBJ2-3; 7 bases agree with TRBD2. J was trimmed by 1 base and V by 4 bases; bases with no gene match: 8. Germline V gene data show CDR1 as MGHRA and CDR2 as YSYEKL. The CDR3 has 16 residues. For the CDR3, the DNA is TGCGCCAGCAGCCGATTACCGGGACTACGCACAGATACGCAGTATTTT. It encodes CASSRLPGLRTDTQYF.

The chain links TRBV29-1 to TRBJ2-7, with 10 nucleotides matching TRBD2. The CDR3 totals 15 residues. V lost 2 bases and J lost 3; bases outside the gene matches: 7. Germline CDR1 reads SQVTM; CDR2 reads ANQGSEA. CDR3 bases: TGCAGCGTTGAACCCCGGCTAGCGGGGGACTACGAGCAGTACTTC. This gives the protein CSVEPRLAGDYEQYF.

This chain connects TRBV5-6 to TRBJ1-2, with D tentatively TRBD1 (6 bases). Germline CDR1 SGHDT, CDR2 YYEEEE. The CDR3 has 15 residues. The germline V and J ends were trimmed by 2 bases and 3 bases, with 14 bases remaining between them. The CDR3 DNA reads TGTGCCAGCAGCTTCTATCGGACAGTTTACTATGGCTACACCTTC. It codes for CASSFYRTVYYGYTF.

The V and J genes are TRBV6-2 or TRBV6-3 and TRBJ2-5; TRBD2 is a possible D gene (6 bases). V dropped 0 bases and J dropped 5 bases, with 16 bases sitting between them. Germline lookup yields CDR1 MNHEY and CDR2 SVGEGT. The CDR3 loop spans 16 amino acids. CDR3 sequence reads: CASSYSMGGERETQYF. For the CDR3, the DNA is TGTGCCAGCAGTTACTCGATGGGCGGGGAGCGTGAGACCCAGTACTTC.

The chain couples TRBV7-2 to TRBJ2-7; TRBD1 matches at 9 bases. The CDR3 length is 15 residues. In germline, CDR1 is SGHTA, CDR2 FQGNSA. The ends lost 3 bases at V and 3 bases at J; junction bases unmatched: 6. The CDR3 sequence is CASSLGQGFRYEQYF. The DNA of the CDR3 is TGTGCCAGCAGCTTGGGACAGGGTTTTCGCTACGAGCAGTACTTC.

The rearrangement uses TRBV6-1 and TRBJ2-2; 10 bases agree with TRBD1. CDR1 is MNHNS, CDR2 SASEGT, per germline. This CDR3 is 17 amino acids long. The junction had 8 bases not matched to a gene; V was cut back by 4 bases and J by 3 bases. CDR3 DNA: TGTGCCAGCAGTGGACATAGGACAGGGGGTTACACCGGGGAGCTGTTTTTT. This codes for CASSGHRTGGYTGELFF.

The chain joins TRBV4-2 to TRBJ1-2; D is ambiguous. CDR3 length: 15 amino acids. The germline gives CDR1 LGHNA, CDR2 YNFKEQ. V was trimmed by 0 bases and J by 4 bases, leaving 12 bases between them. The CDR3 region has the DNA TGTGCCAGCAGCCAAGATTGGGGTGAGGGCTATGGCTACACCTTC. Protein sequence: CASSQDWGEGYGYTF.

The chain carries TRBV6-6 and TRBJ2-7; 7 bases are a match to TRBD1. Germline CDR1 is MNHNY and CDR2 is SVGAGI (reference sequence). The J segment lost 1 base and the V segment lost 2 bases, leaving 5 bases of the junction unmatched. The CDR3 totals 15 residues. CDR3 sequence reads: CASSYTATGSYEQYF. In DNA form, the CDR3 reads TGTGCCAGCAGTTACACGGCGACAGGGTCCTACGAGCAGTACTTC.

V and J are TRBV10-3 and TRBJ1-2, with D maybe TRBD1 (6 bases). The germline V gene encodes CDR1 ENHRY and CDR2 SYGVKD. This CDR3 has 13 residues. V was pared by 8 bases and J by 4 bases, with 14 bases between. The CDR3 DNA is TGTGCCATCGGGAACAGGGAAGGCTATGGCTACACCTTC. This encodes CAIGNREGYGYTF.

The genes are TRBV5-1 and TRBJ1-2; D may be TRBD1 (5 bases). CDR1 and CDR2 (germline): SGHRS, YFSETQ. The CDR3 contains 14 residues. Between the trimmed V and J ends, which lost 1 base and 4 bases, there was a span of 11 bases. The CDR3 loop is CASSLQGNLYGYTF. CDR3 nucleotides: TGCGCCAGCAGCTTGCAGGGAAACCTCTATGGCTACACCTTC.

V and J are TRBV27 and TRBJ1-1; 8 bases are a match to TRBD1. This CDR3 is 14 amino acids long. V trimming: 3 bases; J trimming: 2 bases; junction bases outside the gene matches: 2. Germline V gene lookup returns CDR1 MNHEY and CDR2 SMNVEV (reference sequence). The CDR3 DNA sequence: TGTGCCAGCAGTTTTGCAGGGGGCAACACTGAAGCTTTCTTT. As protein: CASSFAGGNTEAFF.